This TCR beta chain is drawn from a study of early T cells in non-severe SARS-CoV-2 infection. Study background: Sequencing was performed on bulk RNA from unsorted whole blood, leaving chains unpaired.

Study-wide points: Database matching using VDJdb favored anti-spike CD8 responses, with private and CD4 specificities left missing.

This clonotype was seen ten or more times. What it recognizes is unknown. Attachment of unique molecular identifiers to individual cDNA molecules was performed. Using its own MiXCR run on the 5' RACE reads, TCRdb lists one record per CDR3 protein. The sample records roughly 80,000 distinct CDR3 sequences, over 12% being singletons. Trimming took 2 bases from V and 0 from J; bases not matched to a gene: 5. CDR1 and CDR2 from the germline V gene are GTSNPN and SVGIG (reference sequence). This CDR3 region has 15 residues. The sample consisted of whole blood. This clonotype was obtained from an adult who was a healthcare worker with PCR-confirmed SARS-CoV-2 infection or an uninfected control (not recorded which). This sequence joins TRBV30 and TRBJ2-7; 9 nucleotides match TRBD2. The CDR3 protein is CAWSQSGRSSYEQYF. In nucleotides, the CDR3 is TGTGCCTGGAGTCAGAGCGGGAGGAGCTCCTACGAGCAGTACTTC.